The 12 T cell receptor beta chains given below trace back to one sample, sequenced in a study of T cell responses to AZD1222 COVID-19 vaccine. Measured with immunoSEQ multiplex PCR; TCRdb has only the in-frame clones, and not every one. The sample lists about 160,000 clones; 91% were seen once. The sequences come from peripheral blood, collected on day 0 of AZD1222 vaccination. These TCRs come from an adult in good health.

The V call is TRBV9, the J call TRBJ2-1, with D tentatively TRBD2 (6 bases). V lost 0 bases and J 7 bases, leaving 11 bases between the germline ends. This CDR3 is built from 14 residues. CDR1 and CDR2 from the germline V gene are SGDLS and YYNGEE. The CDR3 region is CASSVELASNEQFF. The CDR3 nucleotides are TGTGCCAGCAGCGTAGAACTAGCTAGTAATGAGCAGTTCTTC.

The chain links TRBV6-6 to TRBJ1-2, with 8 bases matching TRBD1. CDR3 length: 15 amino acids. Germline V gives CDR1 MNHNY, CDR2 SVGAGI (reference sequence). With V trimmed by 6 bases and J by 8 bases, 14 bases remained unmatched. The CDR3 coding sequence is TGTGCCAGCAGAGACTCGACAGGGGAGGCTGGAGGCTACACCTTC. This translates into CASRDSTGEAGGYTF.

This chain uses TRBV27 with TRBJ1-1; 7 positions agree with TRBD1. The ends lost 11 bases at V and 3 bases at J; junction bases unmatched: 9. Germline V gives CDR1 MNHEY, CDR2 SMNVEV (reference sequence). CDR3 length equals 13 residues. CDR3 residues: CAHIGGRHTEAFF. DNA for the CDR3: TGTGCCCACATAGGGGGCCGCCACACTGAAGCTTTCTTT.

The V and J genes are TRBV3-1 (or the pseudogene TRBV3-2) and TRBJ1-3; possibly TRBD1 for D (5 bases). V was cut by 1 base and J by 2 bases, with 15 bases left in between. CDR3 length: 17 residues. Germline V lookup: CDR1 LGHDT, CDR2 YNNKEL (reference sequence). Here the CDR3 reads CASSQGRVRAAGNTIYF. The CDR3 DNA sequence: TGTGCCAGCAGCCAAGGTAGGGTCAGGGCCGCTGGAAACACCATATATTTT.

The gene calls are TRBV28 and TRBJ1-2, with 8 bases matching TRBD1. The CDR3 is 14 amino acids. Trimming at V came to 6 bases and at J to 2 bases, leaving 5 bases not matched to a gene. Germline loops: CDR1 MDHEN, CDR2 SYDVKM. Here the CDR3 reads CASRLAGGNYGYTF. The CDR3 region has the DNA TGTGCCAGCAGGTTGGCAGGGGGCAACTATGGCTACACCTTC.

The chain links TRBV2 to TRBJ2-7; weak D call: TRBD2 (6 bases). This CDR3 comprises 14 residues. Germline CDR1 SNHLY, CDR2 FYNNEI. V was shortened by 1 base and J by 4 bases, with 11 bases between the two germline ends. DNA of the CDR3: TGTGCCAGCAGTGAAGAGGAGGGCCTTTACGAGCAGTACTTC. Amino acids: CASSEEEGLYEQYF.

This chain uses TRBV3-1 (or the pseudogene TRBV3-2) with TRBJ1-3; no clear D. Germline assignment: CDR1 LGHDT and CDR2 YNNKEL (reference sequence). The V end lost 1 base, the J end lost 0 bases, and 7 bases lay between the germline ends. The CDR3 runs 15 residues. DNA of the CDR3: TGTGCCAGCAGCCAAGTAGGGCGCTCTGGAAACACCATATATTTT. Protein: CASSQVGRSGNTIYF.

The V and J genes are TRBV6-5 and TRBJ2-1; 16 bases map to TRBD2. Germline trimming cut 4 bases from V and 6 bases from J; bases unmatched to any gene: 3. CDR1 and CDR2 from the germline V gene are MNHEY and SVGAGI. The CDR3 runs to 16 residues. The DNA for the CDR3 is TGTGCCAGCAGTTTAGGGACTAGCGGGAGGGGCAATGAGCAGTTCTTC. Its protein product is CASSLGTSGRGNEQFF.

V gene TRBV12-3 or TRBV12-4 combines with J gene TRBJ2-5; D gene ambiguous. V was shortened by 6 bases and J by 2 bases, with 4 bases between the two germline ends. This CDR3 has 11 residues. The CDR3 region is CASREQETQYF. The CDR3 DNA sequence: TGTGCCAGCAGGGAGCAAGAGACCCAGTACTTC.

The rearrangement uses TRBV6-5 and TRBJ2-7; TRBD2 matches at 9 bases. V gave up 4 bases and J gave up 5 bases; unmatched junction bases: 9. The V gene's germline CDR1 is MNHEY and CDR2 SVGAGI. The CDR3 runs 15 residues. In DNA form, the CDR3 reads TGTGCCAGCAGTTCCTCCGGGACTAGCACAGACGAGCAGTACTTC. The encoded protein is CASSSSGTSTDEQYF.

There are a few counts of this clone. The J gene is TRBJ2-7, the V gene TRBV15, with TRBD1 as a possible D gene (5 bases). Germline V gene lookup returns CDR1 LNHNV and CDR2 YYDKDF (reference sequence). V was trimmed by 3 bases and J by 2 bases, leaving 14 bases between them. The CDR3 has 15 residues. The DNA of the CDR3 is TGTGCCACCAGCAGGGTGGGCAGGGAAACCTACGAGCAGTACTTC. Amino acid sequence: CATSRVGRETYEQYF.

This chain joins TRBV28 and TRBJ1-1; D unresolved. The length of the CDR3 is 12 residues. Germline values: CDR1 MDHEN, CDR2 SYDVKM. The V end lost 4 bases, the J end lost 6 bases, and 9 bases lay between the germline ends. The CDR3, as DNA: TGTGCCAGCAGTTCGGTTTTCGCTGAAGCTTTCTTT. Translated: CASSSVFAEAFF.